This T cell receptor beta chain appears in the sequencing data of a study of T cell responses to AZD1222 COVID-19 vaccine. Findings and limits, study-wide: The number of AZD1222 recipients seropositive at baseline was only 6 or 7.

Concerning this clone itself: Its specificity is not known.

Using immunoSEQ multiplex PCR, the repertoire was profiled, and TCRdb retains in-frame clones only, with some absent. The sample lists more than 70,000 clones; approximately 89% were seen once. The receptor comes from an adult who received the AZD1222 COVID-19 vaccine. Material: peripheral blood, obtained 28 days after the second AZD1222 dose.

The CDR3 nucleotides read TGTGCCAGCAGCGCGTCGCCCGGAAACACTGAAGCTTTCTTT. Its translation is CASSASPGNTEAFF. The J gene is TRBJ1-1, the V gene TRBV9; D not resolved. The germline gives CDR1 SGDLS, CDR2 YYNGEE. The CDR3 spans 14 residues. V was shortened by 3 bases and J by 2 bases, with 11 bases between the two germline ends.